A single sample gave rise to the 12 T cell receptor beta chains below, sequenced in a study of blood T cells in healthy people across ages. With a J-beta primer mix and a sample-barcoded 5' primer, a second PCR ran about 7 to 12 cycles. TCRdb redid the calling of the 5' RACE reads with MiXCR, one entry per CDR3 protein. Of around 320,000 distinct CDR3 sequences listed, roughly 29% are singletons. The sample comprised blood. All receptors derive from a woman in her 70s in good health.

This chain links TRBV28 with TRBJ1-2; D not certain. The CDR3 covers 15 residues. CDR1 is MDHEN and CDR2 is SYDVKM in the germline V gene. Between the trimmed V and J ends, which lost 3 bases and 3 bases, there was a span of 14 bases. The CDR3 loop reads CASSFPTQADYGYTF. The CDR3 region has the DNA TGTGCCAGCAGTTTCCCAACCCAGGCAGACTATGGCTACACCTTC.

This clonotype was counted a few times. This sequence joins TRBV20-1 and TRBJ2-4, with 8 nucleotides matching TRBD2. Germline V lookup: CDR1 DFQATT, CDR2 SNEGSKA (reference sequence). J was trimmed by 10 bases and V by 3 bases; bases with no gene match: 8. This CDR3 contains 13 residues. CDR3 bases: TGCAGTGCTAGGGCTGAGGGACTAGATATTCAGTACTTC. Its translation: CSARAEGLDIQYF.

V gene TRBV7-2 combines with J gene TRBJ2-7; D remains unclear. The CDR3 has 12 residues. From germline, CDR1 is SGHTA and CDR2 FQGNSA. Trimming shortened V by 2 bases and J by 5 bases, and 7 bases separated the two germline ends. The CDR3 DNA is TGTGCCAGCAGCTTAACTCACCACGAGCAGTACTTC. Its translation: CASSLTHHEQYF. The full variable domain, with the rest looked up from reference TRBV7-2 and TRBJ2-7, is GAGVSQSPSNKVTEKGKDVELRCDPISGHTALYWYRQSLGQGLEFLIYFQGNSAPDKSGLPSDRFSAERTGGSVSTLTIQRTQQEDSAVYLCASSLTHHEQYFGPGTRLTVT.

This clonotype was seen only a few times. This chain connects TRBV5-1 to TRBJ1-1; unclear D gene. From germline, CDR1 is SGHRS and CDR2 YFSETQ. The CDR3 sequence is 14 residues long. Deletions cut 5 bases from V and 4 bases from J, with 15 bases between. In nucleotides, the CDR3 is TGCGCCAGCAGTAACGAGCCCCCCGGCACTGAAGCTTTCTTT. It translates to CASSNEPPGTEAFF.

The V gene is TRBV7-9, the J gene TRBJ2-5; D tentatively fits TRBD1 or TRBD2 (5 bases each). This CDR3 is 14 amino acids long. Germline-derived CDR1 and CDR2 are SEHNR and FQNEAQ (reference sequence). V was shortened by 5 bases and J by 9 bases, with 19 bases between the two germline ends. CDR3 bases: TGTGCCAGCAGCCGAGGGAGACTGGAAGGGGCCCAGTACTTC. This codes for CASSRGRLEGAQYF. Full variable domain (missing parts from reference TRBV7-9 and TRBJ2-5): DTGVSQNPRHKITKRGQNVTFRCDPISEHNRLYWYRQTLGQGPEFLTYFQNEAQLEKSRLLSDRFSAERPKGSFSTLEIQRTEQGDSAMYLCASSRGRLEGAQYFGPGTRLLVL.

CDR3 in amino acids: CSARDAAGVYNEQFF. The DNA of the CDR3 is TGCAGTGCTAGAGATGCAGCGGGGGTGTACAATGAGCAGTTCTTC. J is TRBJ2-1 and V is TRBV20-1, with 8 bases lining up with TRBD2. Trimming cost V 0 bases and J 4 bases; bases outside gene matches: 5. Looked up from germline, CDR1 is DFQATT and CDR2 is SNEGSKA (reference sequence). This CDR3 has 15 residues.

This clonotype was detected once. Mismatch with germline at one junction end may stem from a read error. The V call is TRBV7-2, the J call TRBJ2-3; D remains unclear. Germline lookup yields CDR1 SGHTA and CDR2 FQGNSA. This CDR3 contains 12 residues. CDR3 residues: CASSPSTDAQYF. The CDR3 DNA follows: TGTGCCAGCAGCCCGAGCACAGATGCGCAGTATTTT.

This clonotype showed up just a few times. The chain employs TRBV27 and TRBJ2-5; TRBD2 might be the D (6 bases). Per germline, CDR1 MNHEY and CDR2 SMNVEV (reference sequence). V lost 5 bases, J lost 9 bases, and 10 bases lay in between. The CDR3 has 11 residues. Written as DNA, the CDR3 is TGTGCCAGCAGTGCCGGAGGGGCCCAGTACTTC. Residues: CASSAGGAQYF.

The chain has TRBV28 and TRBJ2-4; the D is unclear. Per the germline V gene, CDR1 is MDHEN and CDR2 is SYDVKM. The CDR3 covers 13 residues. The V end was cut by 5 bases, the J end by 2 bases, with 7 bases between. The CDR3 bases are TGTGCCAGCAGTATGGATACCAAAAACATTCAGTACTTC. This translates into CASSMDTKNIQYF.

This sequence joins TRBV10-2 and TRBJ2-3, with D possibly TRBD2 on 5 matching bases. CDR1 is WSHSY and CDR2 is SAAADI in the germline V gene. The CDR3 consists of 14 residues. Trimming removed 8 bases from V and 2 bases from J, with 14 bases in between. The CDR3 loop is CASEKRSNTDTQYF. CDR3 DNA: TGCGCCAGCGAAAAGCGGTCCAACACAGATACGCAGTATTTT.

V is TRBV28 and J is TRBJ1-4; possibly TRBD1 for D (6 bases). CDR1 MDHEN and CDR2 SYDVKM come from the germline V gene. The CDR3 has 14 residues. The V end was cut by 2 bases, the J end by 8 bases, with 12 bases between. The chain's CDR3 is CASSLQGGGEKLFF. CDR3 sequence (DNA): TGTGCCAGCAGTTTACAGGGAGGGGGAGAAAAACTGTTTTTT.

For this clonotype: No conserved phenylalanine or tryptophan ends this CDR3, so it is likely a read error. This chain connects TRBV27 to TRBJ2-7; D is perhaps TRBD1 or TRBD2 (6 bases each). V lost 5 bases and J 6 bases, leaving 14 bases between the germline ends. Germline CDR1 is MNHEY and CDR2 is SMNVEV (reference sequence). The CDR3 spans 13 residues. CDR3 sequence: CASSPLATGEQYL. DNA for the CDR3: TGTGCCAGCAGTCCCCTAGCGACAGGCGAGCAGTACCTC.